The clone carrying this T cell receptor (beta chain) showed up many times. Its antigen is as yet unknown. The source of the sample is a study of T cells in Graves' hyperthyroidism and ophthalmopathy. Amplification yielded TCR beta CDR3 regions, with RNA transcripts as the source. The HTBI primer set served for first-round RT-PCR of the TCR CDR3. TCRdb fed the multiplex PCR reads into MiXCR, producing one record per CDR3 protein. The sample yields 330,000 or so distinct CDR3 sequences, around 18% seen once. General study findings and limits: Through a model of 13 V-J features, ophthalmopathy was separated from stable hyperthyroidism. Peripheral blood also featured most of the thyroid clonotypes expanded above 0.001.

Patients with ophthalmopathy all had a Clinical Activity Score of at least 3, a NOSPECS grade of at least 4 and duration under 3 months. Exclusion of a patient resulted from uncontrolled infection, other autoimmune disease, pregnancy or lactation. The V end was cut by 2 bases, the J end by 2 bases, with 5 bases between. The CDR3 has 13 residues. CDR1 is MNHEY, CDR2 SVGAGI, per germline. The sequencing sample was made of blood. The sequence derives from a woman between 35 and 50 years old with Graves' ophthalmopathy. The chain recombines TRBV6-5 with TRBJ2-3; no clear D. The DNA for the CDR3 is TGTGCCAGCAGTTACACCCTCACAGATACGCAGTATTTT. This gives the protein CASSYTLTDTQYF.